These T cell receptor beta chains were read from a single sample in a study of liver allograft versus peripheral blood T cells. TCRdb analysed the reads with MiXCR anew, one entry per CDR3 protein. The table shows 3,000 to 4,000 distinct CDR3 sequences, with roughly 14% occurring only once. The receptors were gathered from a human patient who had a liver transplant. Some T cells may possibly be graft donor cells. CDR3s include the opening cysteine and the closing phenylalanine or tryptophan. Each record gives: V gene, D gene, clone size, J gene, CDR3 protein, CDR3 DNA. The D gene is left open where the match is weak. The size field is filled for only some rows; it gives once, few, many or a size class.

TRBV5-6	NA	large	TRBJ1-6	CASSLWGTTNSPLHF	TGTGCCAGCAGCTTGTGGGGGACAACCAATTCACCCCTCCACTTT
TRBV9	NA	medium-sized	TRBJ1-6	CASSVEQGAGSPLHF	TGTGCCAGCAGCGTAGAACAGGGAGCGGGTTCACCCCTCCACTTT
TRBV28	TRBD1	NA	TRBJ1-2	CASIPGGQGSYGYTF	TGTGCCAGCATTCCCGGGGGACAGGGTTCCTATGGCTACACCTTC
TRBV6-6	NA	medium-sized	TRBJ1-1	CASRSGYQGTEAFF	TGTGCCAGCAGATCCGGTTACCAGGGGACTGAAGCTTTCTTT
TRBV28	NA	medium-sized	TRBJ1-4	CASTVSNEKLFF	TGTGCCAGCACCGTTAGTAATGAAAAACTGTTTTTT
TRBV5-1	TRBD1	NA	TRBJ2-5	CASSLYLQGDTQYF	TGCGCCAGCAGCTTATATCTTCAGGGGGACACCCAGTACTTC
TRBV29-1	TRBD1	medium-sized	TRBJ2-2	CSVSGTGDATGELFF	TGCAGCGTTTCCGGGACAGGGGATGCCACCGGGGAGCTGTTTTTT
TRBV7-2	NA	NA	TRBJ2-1	CASSLDTGGYNEQFF	TGTGCCAGCAGCTTAGACACCGGGGGCTACAATGAGCAGTTCTTC
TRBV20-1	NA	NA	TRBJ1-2	CSARDTYYGYTF	TGCAGTGCTAGAGACACCTACTATGGCTACACCTTC
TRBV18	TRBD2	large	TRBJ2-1	CASSPSREGYNEQFF	TGTGCCAGCTCACCTAGTCGGGAGGGGTACAATGAGCAGTTCTTC
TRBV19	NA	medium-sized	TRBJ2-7	CASSTAVSSYEQYF	TGTGCCAGTAGCACAGCTGTGTCCTCCTACGAGCAGTACTTC
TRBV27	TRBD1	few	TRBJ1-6	CASSLSQGAYNSPLHF	TGTGCCAGCAGTTTATCTCAGGGGGCCTATAATTCACCCCTCCACTTT
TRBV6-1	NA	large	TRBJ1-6	CASSEAQKANSPLHF	TGTGCCAGCAGTGAAGCTCAGAAGGCAAATTCACCCCTCCACTTT